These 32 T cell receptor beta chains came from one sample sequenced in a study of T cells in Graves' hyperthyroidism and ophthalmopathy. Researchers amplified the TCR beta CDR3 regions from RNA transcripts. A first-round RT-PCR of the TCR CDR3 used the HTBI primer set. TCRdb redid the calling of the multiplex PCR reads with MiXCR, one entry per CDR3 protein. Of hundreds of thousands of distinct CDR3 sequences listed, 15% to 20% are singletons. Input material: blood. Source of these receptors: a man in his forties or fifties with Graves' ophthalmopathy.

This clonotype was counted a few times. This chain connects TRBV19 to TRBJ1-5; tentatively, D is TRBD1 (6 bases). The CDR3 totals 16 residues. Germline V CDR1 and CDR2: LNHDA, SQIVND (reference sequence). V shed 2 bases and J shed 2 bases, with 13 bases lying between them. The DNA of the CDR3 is TGTGCCAGTAGTATATTTCCGGGACAAGGCAATCAGCCCCAGCATTTT. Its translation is CASSIFPGQGNQPQHF.

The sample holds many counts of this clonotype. The CDR3 sequence: CSARDRKGSYEQYF. In nucleotides, the CDR3 is TGCAGTGCTAGAGATCGGAAGGGATCCTACGAGCAGTACTTC. This chain connects TRBV20-1 to TRBJ2-7; no clear D gene. V gave up 0 bases and J gave up 1 base, with 10 bases separating them. Germline V lookup: CDR1 DFQATT, CDR2 SNEGSKA (reference sequence). The CDR3 loop spans 14 amino acids.

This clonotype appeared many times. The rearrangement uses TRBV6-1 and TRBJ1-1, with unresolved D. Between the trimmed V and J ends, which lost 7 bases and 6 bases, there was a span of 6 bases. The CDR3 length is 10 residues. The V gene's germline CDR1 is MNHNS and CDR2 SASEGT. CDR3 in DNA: TGTGCCAGCATGAGGGCTGAAGCTTTCTTT. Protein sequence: CASMRAEAFF.

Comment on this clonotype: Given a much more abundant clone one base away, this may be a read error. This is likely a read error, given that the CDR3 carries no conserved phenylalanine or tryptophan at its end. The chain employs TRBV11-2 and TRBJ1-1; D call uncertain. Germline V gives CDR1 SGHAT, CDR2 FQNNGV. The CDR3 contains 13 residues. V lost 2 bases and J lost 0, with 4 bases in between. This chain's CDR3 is CASSLPVNTEAFL. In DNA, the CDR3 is TGTGCCAGCAGCTTACCAGTGAACACTGAAGCTTTCCTT.

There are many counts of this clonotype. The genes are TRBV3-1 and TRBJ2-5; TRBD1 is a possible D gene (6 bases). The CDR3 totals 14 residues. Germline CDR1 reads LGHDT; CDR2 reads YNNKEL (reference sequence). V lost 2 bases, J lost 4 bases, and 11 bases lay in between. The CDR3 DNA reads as TGTGCCAGCAGCCAAACGGACAGACGAGAGACCCAGTACTTC. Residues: CASSQTDRRETQYF.

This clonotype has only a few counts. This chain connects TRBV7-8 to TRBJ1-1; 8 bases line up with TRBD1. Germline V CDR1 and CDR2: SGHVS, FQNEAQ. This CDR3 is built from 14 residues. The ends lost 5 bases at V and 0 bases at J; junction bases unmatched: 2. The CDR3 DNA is TGTGCCAGCAGCAAGACAGGGGTGAACACTGAAGCTTTCTTT. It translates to CASSKTGVNTEAFF.

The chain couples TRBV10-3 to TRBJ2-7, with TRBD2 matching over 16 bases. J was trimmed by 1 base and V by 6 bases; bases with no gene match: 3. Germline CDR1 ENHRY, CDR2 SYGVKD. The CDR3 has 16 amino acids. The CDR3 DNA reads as TGTGCCATCAGGGGACTAGCGGGAGGGCCTTCCTACGAGCAGTACTTC. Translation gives CAIRGLAGGPSYEQYF.

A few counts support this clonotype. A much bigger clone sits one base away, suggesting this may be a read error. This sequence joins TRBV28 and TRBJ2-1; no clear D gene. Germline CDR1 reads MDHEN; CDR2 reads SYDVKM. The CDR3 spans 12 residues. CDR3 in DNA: TGTGCCAGCCAAACAGAAAACAATAAGCAGTTCTTC. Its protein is CASQTENNKQFF.

The CDR3 loop is CSVQTIAGGRETQYF. CDR3 DNA: TGCAGCGTACAGACCATAGCGGGAGGAAGGGAGACCCAGTACTTC. The gene calls are TRBV29-1 and TRBJ2-5; 10 bases line up with TRBD2. J was trimmed by 5 bases and V by 6 bases; bases with no gene match: 12. The germline V gene encodes CDR1 SQVTM and CDR2 ANQGSEA. The length of the CDR3 is 15 residues. Drawing the rest from reference TRBV29-1 and TRBJ2-5, the complete variable domain is SAVISQKPSRDICQRGTSLTIQCQVDSQVTMMFWYRQQPGQSLTLIATANQGSEATYESGFVIDKFPISRPNLTFSTLTVSNMSPEDSSIYLCSVQTIAGGRETQYFGPGTRLLVL.

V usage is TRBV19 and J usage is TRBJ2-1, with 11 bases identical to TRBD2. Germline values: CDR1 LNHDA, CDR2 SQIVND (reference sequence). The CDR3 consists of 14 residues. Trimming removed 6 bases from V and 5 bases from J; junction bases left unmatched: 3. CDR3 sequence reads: CASRLAGDNNEQFF. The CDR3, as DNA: TGTGCCAGTAGACTAGCGGGAGATAACAATGAGCAGTTCTTC.

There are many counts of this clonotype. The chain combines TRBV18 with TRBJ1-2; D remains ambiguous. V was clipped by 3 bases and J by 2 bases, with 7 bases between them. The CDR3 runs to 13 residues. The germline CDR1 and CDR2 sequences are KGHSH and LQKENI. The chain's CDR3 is CASSPGENYGYTF. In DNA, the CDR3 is TGTGCCAGCTCACCCGGGGAGAACTATGGCTACACCTTC.

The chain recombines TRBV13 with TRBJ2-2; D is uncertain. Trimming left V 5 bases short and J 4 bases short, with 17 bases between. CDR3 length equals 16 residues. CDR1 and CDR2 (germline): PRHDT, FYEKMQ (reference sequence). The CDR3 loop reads CASSPPGRSSTGELFF. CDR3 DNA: TGTGCCAGCAGCCCACCGGGCCGAAGCAGCACCGGGGAGCTGTTTTTT.

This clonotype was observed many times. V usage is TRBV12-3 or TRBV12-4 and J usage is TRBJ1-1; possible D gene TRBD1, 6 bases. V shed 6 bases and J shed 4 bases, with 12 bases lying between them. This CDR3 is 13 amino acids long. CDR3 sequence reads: CASSPKGGTEAFF. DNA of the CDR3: TGTGCCAGCAGCCCAAAGGGGGGCACTGAAGCTTTCTTT.

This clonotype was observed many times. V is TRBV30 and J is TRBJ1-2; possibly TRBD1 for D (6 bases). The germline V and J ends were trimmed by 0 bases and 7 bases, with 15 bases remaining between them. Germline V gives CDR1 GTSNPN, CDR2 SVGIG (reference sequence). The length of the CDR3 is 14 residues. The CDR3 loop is CAWSVMGLGGGYTF. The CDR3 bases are TGTGCCTGGAGTGTAATGGGGTTAGGGGGTGGCTACACCTTC. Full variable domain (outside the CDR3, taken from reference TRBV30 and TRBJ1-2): SQTIHQWPATLVQPVGSPLSLECTVEGTSNPNLYWYRQAAGRGLQLLFYSVGIGQISSEVPQNLSASRPQDRQFILSSKKLLLSDSGFYLCAWSVMGLGGGYTFGSGTRLTVV.

CDR3 sequence reads: CATLGGFINYGYTF. The CDR3 bases are TGTGCCACTTTAGGGGGGTTTATTAACTATGGCTACACCTTC. The chain has TRBV12-3 or TRBV12-4 and TRBJ1-2; perhaps TRBD1 as D (6 bases). Trimming removed 10 bases at V and 1 base at J, with 16 bases between. The CDR3 is 14 amino acids.

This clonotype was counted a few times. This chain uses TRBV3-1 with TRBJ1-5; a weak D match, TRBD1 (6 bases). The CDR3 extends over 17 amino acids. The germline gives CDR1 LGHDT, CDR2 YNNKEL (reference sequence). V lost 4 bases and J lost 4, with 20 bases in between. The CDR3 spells CASSPHPGGATNQPQHF. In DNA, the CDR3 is TGTGCCAGCAGCCCCCACCCGGGGGGGGCGACGAATCAGCCCCAGCATTTT.

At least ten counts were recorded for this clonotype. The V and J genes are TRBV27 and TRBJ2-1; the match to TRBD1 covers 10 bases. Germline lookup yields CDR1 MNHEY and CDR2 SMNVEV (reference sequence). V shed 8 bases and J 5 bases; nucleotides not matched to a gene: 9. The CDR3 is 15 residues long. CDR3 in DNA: TGTGCCAGCGAACCGACGGGACAGGGGCACAATGAGCAGTTCTTC. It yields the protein CASEPTGQGHNEQFF.

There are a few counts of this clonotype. The CDR3 sequence: CASSFQGNSFAPLHF. DNA of the CDR3: TGTGCCAGCAGCTTTCAGGGAAACTCGTTTGCACCCCTCCACTTT. The chain recombines TRBV7-8 with TRBJ1-6, with D tentatively TRBD1 (5 bases). The germline V gene has CDR1 SGHVS and CDR2 FQNEAQ. The CDR3 has 15 residues. Trimming removed 3 bases at V and 11 bases at J, with 17 bases between.

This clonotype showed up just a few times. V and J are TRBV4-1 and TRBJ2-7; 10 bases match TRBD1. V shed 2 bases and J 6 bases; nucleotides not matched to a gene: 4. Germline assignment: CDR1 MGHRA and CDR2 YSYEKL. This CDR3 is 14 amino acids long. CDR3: CASSQPGTGVEQYF. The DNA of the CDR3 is TGCGCCAGCAGCCAACCCGGGACAGGGGTCGAGCAGTACTTC.

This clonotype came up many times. CDR3 amino acids: CASSLRSGVDTQYF. The CDR3 DNA follows: TGCGCCAGCAGCTTGCGGTCAGGGGTGGATACGCAGTATTTT. The chain uses TRBV5-1 and TRBJ2-3; D is perhaps TRBD1 (6 bases). V was cut by 1 base and J by 6 bases, with 12 bases left in between. The length of the CDR3 is 14 residues. Germline V gives CDR1 SGHRS, CDR2 YFSETQ.

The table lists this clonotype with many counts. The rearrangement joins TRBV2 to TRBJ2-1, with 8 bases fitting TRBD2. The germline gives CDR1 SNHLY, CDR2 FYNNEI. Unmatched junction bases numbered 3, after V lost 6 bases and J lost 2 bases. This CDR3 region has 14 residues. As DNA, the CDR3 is TGTGCCAGCAGGAGAGCGGGAGCCTACAATGAGCAGTTCTTC. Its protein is CASRRAGAYNEQFF.

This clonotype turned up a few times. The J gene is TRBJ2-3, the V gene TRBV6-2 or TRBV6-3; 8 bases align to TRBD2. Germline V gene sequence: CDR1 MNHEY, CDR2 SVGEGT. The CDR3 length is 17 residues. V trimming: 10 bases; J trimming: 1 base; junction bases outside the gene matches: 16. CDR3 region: CAISRSSGGYRTDTQYF. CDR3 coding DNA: TGTGCCATCTCTCGATCGAGCGGGGGCTACCGCACAGATACGCAGTATTTT.

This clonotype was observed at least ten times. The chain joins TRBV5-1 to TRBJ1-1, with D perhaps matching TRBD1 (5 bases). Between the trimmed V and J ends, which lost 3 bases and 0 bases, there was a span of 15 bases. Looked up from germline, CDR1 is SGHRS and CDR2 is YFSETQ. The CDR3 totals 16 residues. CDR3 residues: CASSSPGQAMNTEAFF. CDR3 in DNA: TGCGCCAGCAGCTCTCCAGGACAAGCGATGAACACTGAAGCTTTCTTT.

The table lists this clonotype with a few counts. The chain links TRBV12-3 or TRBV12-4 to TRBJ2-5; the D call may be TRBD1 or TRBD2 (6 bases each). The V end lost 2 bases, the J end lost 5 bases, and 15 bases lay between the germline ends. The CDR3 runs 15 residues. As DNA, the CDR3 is TGTGCCAGCAGTTTATCAGTCGGGGGCTCGGAGACCCAGTACTTC. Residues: CASSLSVGGSETQYF.

CDR3 amino acids: CSAKETKEGPGETQYF. The DNA for the CDR3 is TGCAGTGCGAAAGAAACCAAGGAGGGCCCAGGAGAGACCCAGTACTTC. V gene TRBV20-1 combines with J gene TRBJ2-5; D might be TRBD2 (6 bases). CDR3 length equals 16 residues. Germline-derived CDR1 and CDR2 are DFQATT and SNEGSKA (reference sequence). V gave up 6 bases and J gave up 4 bases, with 24 bases separating them.

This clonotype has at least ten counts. The CDR3 sequence is CASSERTERDSPLHF. CDR3 sequence (DNA): TGTGCCAGCAGTGAACGGACAGAAAGAGATTCACCCCTCCACTTT. The chain employs TRBV2 and TRBJ1-6; weak D call: TRBD1 (6 bases). The CDR3 totals 15 residues. Per germline, CDR1 SNHLY and CDR2 FYNNEI. The V and J ends lost 2 bases and 8 bases respectively, with 13 bases between them.

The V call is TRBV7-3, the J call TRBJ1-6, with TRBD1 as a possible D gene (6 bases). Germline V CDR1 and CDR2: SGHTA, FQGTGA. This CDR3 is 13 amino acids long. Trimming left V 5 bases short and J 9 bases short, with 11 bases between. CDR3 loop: CASSETGSSPLHF. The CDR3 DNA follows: TGTGCCAGCAGCGAAACAGGGAGTTCACCCCTCCACTTT.

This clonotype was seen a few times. The CDR3 loop is CASSLSWAEANTGELFF. The CDR3, as DNA: TGTGCCAGCAGCTTAAGCTGGGCAGAAGCGAACACCGGGGAGCTGTTTTTT. The rearrangement links TRBV7-3 to TRBJ2-2; D not certain. CDR3 length: 17 amino acids. V lost 1 base to trimming and J lost 0 bases, with 12 bases between them. CDR1 and CDR2 from the germline V gene are SGHTA and FQGTGA.

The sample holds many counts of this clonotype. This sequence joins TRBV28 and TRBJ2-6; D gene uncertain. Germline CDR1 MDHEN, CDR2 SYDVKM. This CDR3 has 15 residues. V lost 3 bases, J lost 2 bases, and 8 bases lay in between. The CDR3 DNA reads TGTGCCAGCAGTTTGGTCCATACTGGGGCCAACGTCCTGACTTTC. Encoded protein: CASSLVHTGANVLTF.

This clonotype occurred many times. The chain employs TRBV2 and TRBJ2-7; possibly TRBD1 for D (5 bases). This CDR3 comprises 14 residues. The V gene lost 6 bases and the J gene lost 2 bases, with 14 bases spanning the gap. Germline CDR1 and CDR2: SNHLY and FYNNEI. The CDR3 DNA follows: TGTGCCAGCAGGGTGGACACGGACCCCTACGAGCAGTACTTC. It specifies CASRVDTDPYEQYF.

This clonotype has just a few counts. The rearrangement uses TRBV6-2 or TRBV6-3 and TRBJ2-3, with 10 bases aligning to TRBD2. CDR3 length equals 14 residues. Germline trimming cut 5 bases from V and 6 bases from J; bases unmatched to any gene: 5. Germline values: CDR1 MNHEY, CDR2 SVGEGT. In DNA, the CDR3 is TGTGCCAGCAGTACTCTTAGCGGGAGGGATACGCAGTATTTT. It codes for CASSTLSGRDTQYF.

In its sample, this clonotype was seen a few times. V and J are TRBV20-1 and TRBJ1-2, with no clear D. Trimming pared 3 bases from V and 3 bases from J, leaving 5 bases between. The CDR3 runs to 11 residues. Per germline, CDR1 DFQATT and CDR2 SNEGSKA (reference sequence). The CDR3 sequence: CSAREYYGYTF. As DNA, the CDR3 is TGCAGTGCTAGGGAGTACTATGGCTACACCTTC.